This T cell receptor beta chain was profiled in a study of blood T cell repertoires in COVID-19. Authors' analysis steps: Amplification from reference gene primers served as the basis for estimated nucleated cell counts. The method was immunoSEQ multiplex PCR; TCRdb's version includes in-frame clones alone and lacks a portion of them. D and trimming were read from the DNA, whereas the V and J calls and clone size are those reported in that table. The sample has just over 70,000 clones; over 65% are singletons. This sequence originates from a woman in her 70s with acute or convalescent COVID-19. The sample taken for sequencing was peripheral blood.

The CDR3 is CSVGIRKKKSVADYNEQFF. CDR3 nucleotide sequence: TGCAGCGTTGGAATCAGGAAAAAGAAATCTGTAGCGGACTACAATGAGCAGTTCTTC. The rearrangement joins TRBV29-1 to TRBJ2-1, with a possible D match to TRBD2 (6 bases). The CDR3 runs 19 residues. The germline V gene encodes CDR1 SQVTM and CDR2 ANQGSEA. V was trimmed by 4 bases and J by 3 bases, leaving 28 bases between them.